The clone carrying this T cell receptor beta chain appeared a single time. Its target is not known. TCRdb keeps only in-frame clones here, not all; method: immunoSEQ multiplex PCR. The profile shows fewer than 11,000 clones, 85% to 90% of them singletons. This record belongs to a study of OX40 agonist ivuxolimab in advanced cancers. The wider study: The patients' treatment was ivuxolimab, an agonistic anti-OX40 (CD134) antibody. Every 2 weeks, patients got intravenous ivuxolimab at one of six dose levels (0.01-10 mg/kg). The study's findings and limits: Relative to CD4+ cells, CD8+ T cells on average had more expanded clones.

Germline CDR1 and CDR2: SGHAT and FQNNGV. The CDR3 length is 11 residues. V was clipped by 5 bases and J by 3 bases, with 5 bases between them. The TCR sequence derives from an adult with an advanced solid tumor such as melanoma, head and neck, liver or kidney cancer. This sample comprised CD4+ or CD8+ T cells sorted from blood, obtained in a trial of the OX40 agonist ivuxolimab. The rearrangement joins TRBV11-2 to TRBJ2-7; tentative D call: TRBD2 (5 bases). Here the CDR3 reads CASSDYYEQYF. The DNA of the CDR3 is TGTGCCAGCAGCGACTACTACGAGCAGTACTTC.